A single sample is the source of the 24 T cell receptor beta chains below, sequenced in a study of cytomegalovirus exposure and HLA in healthy donors. The PCR had 60 Vbeta and 13 Jbeta primers. Method: immunoSEQ multiplex PCR; TCRdb's copy keeps in-frame clones and lacks some. Here the sample spans tens of thousands of clones, around three quarters being singletons. Sequencing used PBMCs. These receptors came from a man between 50 and 59 years old in good health and CMV-seronegative.

J is TRBJ2-5 and V is TRBV30; 12 positions match TRBD1. Per the germline V gene, CDR1 is GTSNPN and CDR2 is SVGIG (reference sequence). V trimming: 2 bases; J trimming: 5 bases; junction bases outside the gene matches: 3. The CDR3 extends over 14 amino acids. This chain's CDR3 is CAWSSGQGAETQYF. The CDR3 nucleotides read TGTGCCTGGAGTTCGGGACAGGGGGCTGAGACCCAGTACTTC.

The chain employs TRBV7-2 and TRBJ2-2; possibly TRBD2 for D (6 bases). Per the germline V gene, CDR1 is SGHTA and CDR2 is FQGNSA. The CDR3 sequence is 16 residues long. The V and J ends lost 8 bases and 6 bases respectively, with 22 bases between them. The CDR3 loop reads CASGAGGSKVAGELFF. CDR3 coding DNA: TGTGCCAGCGGCGCAGGAGGGTCAAAAGTCGCCGGGGAGCTGTTTTTT.

The J gene is TRBJ1-2, the V gene TRBV27, with 8 bases lining up with TRBD1. The CDR3 is 15 amino acids. The junction had 4 bases not matched to a gene; V was cut back by 2 bases and J by 2 bases. Germline V CDR1 and CDR2: MNHEY, SMNVEV (reference sequence). The CDR3 DNA sequence: TGTGCCAGCAGTTTAGGGACAGGACGAAACTATGGCTACACCTTC. Encoded protein: CASSLGTGRNYGYTF.

The chain combines TRBV19 with TRBJ2-5; 7 bases line up with TRBD2. V shed 1 base and J 0 bases; nucleotides not matched to a gene: 17. Germline V gives CDR1 LNHDA, CDR2 SQIVND (reference sequence). The CDR3 sequence is 20 residues long. Here the CDR3 reads CASSIGPQAGRAMYQETQYF. The CDR3 region has the DNA TGTGCCAGTAGTATAGGGCCCCAAGCGGGGCGAGCGATGTACCAAGAGACCCAGTACTTC.

The rearrangement links TRBV12-5 to TRBJ2-1; 10 bases match TRBD2. The germline V gene encodes CDR1 LGHNT and CDR2 FRNRAP. The CDR3 is 14 amino acids. Unmatched junction bases numbered 3, after V lost 7 bases and J lost 3 bases. The CDR3 region has the DNA TGTGCTAGTGAAGCGGGGGGGAGCTACAATGAGCAGTTCTTC. Protein: CASEAGGSYNEQFF.

V usage is TRBV28 and J usage is TRBJ2-5; D might be TRBD2 (5 bases). Between the trimmed V and J ends, which lost 7 bases and 5 bases, there was a span of 20 bases. Germline CDR1 MDHEN, CDR2 SYDVKM. The CDR3 is made up of 15 amino acids. The CDR3 reads CASNTRRTIGETQYF. In nucleotides, the CDR3 is TGTGCCAGCAATACCAGGAGGACCATTGGGGAGACCCAGTACTTC.

The CDR3 sequence: CASSLSVAGGDTDTQYF. The CDR3 DNA follows: TGTGCCAGCAGCTTATCCGTAGCGGGAGGGGACACAGATACGCAGTATTTT. The chain joins TRBV7-2 to TRBJ2-3, with 11 bases identical to TRBD2. CDR1 is SGHTA and CDR2 is FQGNSA in the germline V gene. The CDR3 consists of 17 residues. Trimming removed 2 bases from V and 2 bases from J; junction bases left unmatched: 6.

This chain connects TRBV11-2 to TRBJ2-1, with 8 bases lining up with TRBD1. Germline V lookup: CDR1 SGHAT, CDR2 FQNNGV. After removal of 5 bases from V and 7 bases from J, the junction contained 1 base not matched to a gene. The CDR3 is made up of 12 amino acids. In nucleotides, the CDR3 is TGTGCCAGCAGCAACAGGGGGAATGAGCAGTTCTTC. Translated, it gives CASSNRGNEQFF. Full variable domain (missing parts from reference TRBV11-2 and TRBJ2-1): EAGVAQSPRYKIIEKRQSVAFWCNPISGHATLYWYQQILGQGPKLLIQFQNNGVVDDSQLPKDRFSAERLKGVDSTLKIQPAKLEDSAVYLCASSNRGNEQFFGPGTRLTVL.

The chain employs TRBV5-8 and TRBJ2-3, with 8 nucleotides matching TRBD2. V lost 0 bases and J lost 9; bases outside the gene matches: 9. Germline loops: CDR1 SGHTS, CDR2 YDEGEE. The CDR3 runs 15 residues. CDR3: CASSLEGLESDTQYF. CDR3 sequence (DNA): TGTGCCAGCAGCTTGGAGGGACTAGAATCGGACACGCAGTATTTT.

This clone has only one observation. The gene calls are TRBV5-6 and TRBJ2-1; D possibly corresponds to TRBD2 (5 bases). Germline assignment: CDR1 SGHDT and CDR2 YYEEEE. V lost 2 bases and J 5 bases, leaving 11 bases between the germline ends. This CDR3 comprises 14 residues. The CDR3 is CASSLQGLNNEQFF. Here the CDR3 DNA reads TGTGCCAGCAGCTTACAAGGACTGAACAATGAGCAGTTCTTC.

V is TRBV5-4 and J is TRBJ2-1; possible D gene TRBD1, 5 bases. The CDR3 spans 15 residues. The germline V gene has CDR1 SGHNT and CDR2 YYREEE (reference sequence). The V gene lost 1 base and the J gene lost 5 bases, with 13 bases spanning the gap. This CDR3 reads CASSLPKGSNNEQFF. CDR3 DNA sequence: TGTGCCAGCAGCTTGCCGAAGGGGTCTAACAATGAGCAGTTCTTC.

This rearrangement joins TRBV28 to TRBJ2-5; perhaps TRBD1 as D (6 bases). Germline CDR1 and CDR2: MDHEN and SYDVKM. V dropped 11 bases and J dropped 7 bases, with 20 bases sitting between them. The length of the CDR3 is 13 residues. CDR3 nucleotide sequence: TGTGCCGGAGGACAGATGGAGATCGGGACCCAGTACTTC. Its protein product is CAGGQMEIGTQYF.

The chain joins TRBV6-7 to TRBJ2-5; D is unclear. TRBV6-7 is an ORF, with its function uncertain. The V end lost 3 bases, the J end lost 4 bases, and 15 bases lay between the germline ends. The length of the CDR3 is 15 residues. CDR3 region: CASSYNSIPPETQYF. CDR3 nucleotides: TGTGCCAGCAGTTATAATTCTATCCCCCCAGAGACCCAGTACTTC.

The rearrangement joins TRBV5-4 to TRBJ1-1; 10 bases line up with TRBD1. In germline, CDR1 is SGHNT, CDR2 YYREEE (reference sequence). The length of the CDR3 is 15 residues. Trimming at V came to 4 bases and at J to 0 bases, leaving 3 bases not matched to a gene. CDR3 protein: CASSTGQGMNTEAFF. The CDR3 coding sequence is TGTGCCAGCAGCACGGGACAGGGGATGAACACTGAAGCTTTCTTT.

The chain employs TRBV10-2 and TRBJ1-6; D gene uncertain. The germline V gene has CDR1 WSHSY and CDR2 SAAADI. With 6 bases removed from V and 3 bases from J, the gap between germline ends came to 3 bases. The CDR3 extends over 12 amino acids. Here the CDR3 reads CASSNYNSPLHF. CDR3 nucleotide sequence: TGCGCCAGCAGCAACTATAATTCACCCCTCCACTTT.

The V call is TRBV28, the J call TRBJ2-1; D might be TRBD1 (5 bases). Looked up from germline, CDR1 is MDHEN and CDR2 is SYDVKM. Trimming pared 3 bases from V and 9 bases from J, leaving 18 bases between. The CDR3 extends over 15 amino acids. For the CDR3, the DNA is TGTGCCAGCAGTTTCGTTAGGGGCCAATTGGCTGAGCAGTTCTTC. It translates to CASSFVRGQLAEQFF.

The chain combines TRBV9 with TRBJ2-7, with D perhaps TRBD2 (6 bases). CDR1 and CDR2 from the germline V gene are SGDLS and YYNGEE. The ends were cut back, 3 bases at V and 7 bases at J, with 17 bases in the middle. This CDR3 is built from 14 residues. As DNA, the CDR3 is TGTGCCAGCAGCGCCCAGATGGGGGGTCGGGAGCAGTACTTC. This codes for CASSAQMGGREQYF.

In regard to this clone: A read error may produce the germline difference seen at one junction end. This chain connects TRBV5-6 to TRBJ1-2, with D maybe TRBD1 (6 bases). The CDR3 covers 13 residues. CDR1 is SGHDT, CDR2 YYEEEE, per germline. DNA for the CDR3: TGTGCCAGCAGCGGTGGACAGAACCTGGGCTGGGCCTTC. Its protein is CASSGGQNLGWAF.

J is TRBJ2-1 and V is TRBV28; D perhaps matches TRBD2 (6 bases). Germline values: CDR1 MDHEN, CDR2 SYDVKM. The CDR3 contains 12 residues. The V gene lost 5 bases and the J gene lost 8 bases, with 10 bases spanning the gap. In nucleotides, the CDR3 is TGTGCCAGCAGTACGACTAGTTATGAGCAGTTCTTC. Translated: CASSTTSYEQFF.

The V and J genes are TRBV2 and TRBJ2-1; TRBD2 might be the D (5 bases). The germline V and J ends were trimmed by 2 bases and 0 bases, with 8 bases remaining between them. The germline gives CDR1 SNHLY, CDR2 FYNNEI. The CDR3 length is 15 residues. The CDR3 region has the DNA TGTGCCAGCAGTGAATTGGAGGCCTCCTACAATGAGCAGTTCTTC. The encoded protein is CASSELEASYNEQFF.

The chain combines TRBV5-5 with TRBJ1-2, with TRBD1 as a possible D gene (6 bases). Germline V gene sequence: CDR1 SGHKS, CDR2 YYEKEE (reference sequence). This CDR3 is built from 15 residues. Deletions cut 2 bases from V and 0 bases from J, with 11 bases between. The DNA of the CDR3 is TGTGCCAGCAGCTTATTAACAGGGTCTAACTATGGCTACACCTTC. Translated, it gives CASSLLTGSNYGYTF. Full variable domain (missing parts from reference TRBV5-5 and TRBJ1-2): DAGVTQSPTHLIKTRGQQVTLRCSPISGHKSVSWYQQVLGQGPQFIFQYYEKEERGRGNFPDRFSARQFPNYSSELNVNALLLGDSALYLCASSLLTGSNYGYTFGSGTRLTVV.

This chain uses TRBV5-4 with TRBJ1-2; no clear D. The CDR3 totals 12 residues. V was clipped by 0 bases and J by 8 bases, with 8 bases between them. The germline CDR1 and CDR2 sequences are SGHNT and YYREEE (reference sequence). The CDR3 sequence is CASSLERRGYTF. As DNA, the CDR3 is TGTGCCAGCAGCTTGGAGAGGAGAGGCTACACCTTC. The complete variable domain, with remaining parts taken from reference TRBV5-4 and TRBJ1-2, reads ETGVTQSPTHLIKTRGQQVTLRCSSQSGHNTVSWYQQALGQGPQFIFQYYREEENGRGNFPPRFSGLQFPNYSSELNVNALELDDSALYLCASSLERRGYTFGSGTRLTVV.

The V and J genes are TRBV7-9 and TRBJ1-1; no reliable D call. Germline V gene data show CDR1 as SEHNR and CDR2 as FQNEAQ (reference sequence). CDR3 length: 13 residues. V lost 1 base and J lost 4, with 7 bases in between. CDR3 in amino acids: CASSLVGATEAFF. The CDR3 nucleotides are TGTGCCAGCAGCTTAGTGGGAGCCACTGAAGCTTTCTTT. Combining the CDR3 with reference TRBV7-9 and TRBJ1-1 gives the whole variable domain DTGVSQNPRHKITKRGQNVTFRCDPISEHNRLYWYRQTLGQGPEFLTYFQNEAQLEKSRLLSDRFSAERPKGSFSTLEIQRTEQGDSAMYLCASSLVGATEAFFGQGTRLTVV.

This clone was seen more than once but under ten times. The chain links TRBV6-5 to TRBJ2-4; no definite D call. The V end was cut by 6 bases, the J end by 13 bases, with 19 bases between. CDR1 MNHEY and CDR2 SVGAGI come from the germline V gene. This CDR3 region has 13 residues. DNA of the CDR3: TGTGCCAGCAGCACGCGGATAAGACCCCCCCAGTACTTC. Residues: CASSTRIRPPQYF.